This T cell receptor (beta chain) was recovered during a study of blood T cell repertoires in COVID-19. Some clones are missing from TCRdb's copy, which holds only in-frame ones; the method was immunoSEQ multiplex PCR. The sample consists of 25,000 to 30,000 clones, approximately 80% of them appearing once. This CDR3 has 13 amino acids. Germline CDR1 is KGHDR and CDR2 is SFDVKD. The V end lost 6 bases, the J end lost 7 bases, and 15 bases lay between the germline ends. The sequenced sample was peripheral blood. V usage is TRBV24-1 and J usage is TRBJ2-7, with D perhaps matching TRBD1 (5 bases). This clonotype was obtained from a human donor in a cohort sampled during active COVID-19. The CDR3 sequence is CATSKQGVGEQYF. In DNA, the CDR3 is TGTGCCACCAGTAAGCAGGGCGTGGGGGAGCAGTACTTC.